This T cell receptor (beta chain) was identified in a study of T cells in Graves' hyperthyroidism and ophthalmopathy. RNA transcripts were the template for amplifying TCR beta CDR3 regions. The primer set for the first-round RT-PCR of the TCR CDR3 was HTBI. MiXCR, applied by TCRdb to the multiplex PCR reads, yields one record per CDR3 protein. The sample contains fewer than 450,000 distinct CDR3 sequences, 18% of which appear only once. This clonotype has ten or more counts. CDR3 size: 12 residues. Germline CDR1 and CDR2: SGHAT and FQNNGV. V was clipped by 2 bases and J by 2 bases, with 3 bases between them.

The sequencing input was blood. V and J are TRBV11-2 and TRBJ1-2; no clear D. The clonotype comes from a man aged 18 to 35 with Graves' ophthalmopathy. CDR3 sequence reads: CASSLMNYGYTF. For the CDR3, the DNA is TGTGCCAGCAGCTTAATGAACTATGGCTACACCTTC.